Below, 4 T cell receptor beta chains from the same sample are listed, as sequenced in a study of T-cell memory formation after mild COVID-19 (TCRdb year 2021). Libraries were built with 5' RACE. TCRdb names Illumina NovaSeq 6000 as the instrument used. TCRdb passed the public sequencing reads through fastp at Q25 and MiXCR, retaining productive beta sequences. Rows with one shared CDR3 protein collapse into an entry with the most common genes and DNA. This sample holds roughly 150,000 distinct CDR3 sequences; approximately 15% were observed only once. 13% to 15% of the sample goes to the ten largest clones. Sequencing was done on a sample of PBMCs or a T cell subset sorted from them (not recorded which). The receptor source for this set is an adult woman who had mild COVID-19 (a few samples of this study predate the infection). The sample titles of this study are shuffled in the database, so cell type and time point are left out; the donor was told from shared clones.

This clonotype was recorded at least ten times. The chain links TRBV5-1 to TRBJ2-5; no reliable D call. The CDR3 contains 16 residues. Trimming pared 1 base from V and 5 bases from J, leaving 18 bases between. The V gene's germline CDR1 is SGHRS and CDR2 YFSETQ. The CDR3 bases are TGCGCCAGCAGCTTGCAACGATCTTCCGAAGGCGAGACCCAGTACTTC. Its protein product is CASSLQRSSEGETQYF.

This clonotype was counted only a few times. The rearrangement joins TRBV14 to TRBJ1-1; no definite D call. CDR1 is SGHDN, CDR2 FVKESK, per germline. This CDR3 spans 12 amino acids. V was shortened by 1 base and J by 4 bases, with 4 bases between the two germline ends. The CDR3 nucleotides read TGTGCCAGCAGCCAAGTCGCCACTGAAGCTTTCTTT. Residues: CASSQVATEAFF.

The chain links TRBV2 to TRBJ2-3, with D perhaps assigned TRBD1 or TRBD2 (5 bases each). The CDR3 runs 15 residues. The germline V gene has CDR1 SNHLY and CDR2 FYNNEI. V shed 8 bases and J shed 0 bases, with 15 bases lying between them. CDR3 DNA: TGTGCCAGCTGGTATCCGGGGCCAAGCACAGATACGCAGTATTTT. Amino acids: CASWYPGPSTDTQYF. Combining the CDR3 with reference TRBV2 and TRBJ2-3 gives the whole variable domain EPEVTQTPSHQVTQMGQEVILRCVPISNHLYFYWYRQILGQKVEFLVSFYNNEISEKSEIFDDQFSVERPDGSNFTLKIRSTKLEDSAMYFCASWYPGPSTDTQYFGPGTRLTVL.

This clonotype was picked up a small number of times. This rearrangement joins TRBV2 to TRBJ1-1, with a weak D call TRBD1 (5 bases). This CDR3 region has 13 residues. Germline lookup yields CDR1 SNHLY and CDR2 FYNNEI. Trimming stripped 2 bases from V and 10 bases from J, with 14 bases between. In DNA form, the CDR3 reads TGTGCCAGCAGTGAAAGGGGTGTGGCAGCAGCTTTCTTT. It encodes CASSERGVAAAFF.